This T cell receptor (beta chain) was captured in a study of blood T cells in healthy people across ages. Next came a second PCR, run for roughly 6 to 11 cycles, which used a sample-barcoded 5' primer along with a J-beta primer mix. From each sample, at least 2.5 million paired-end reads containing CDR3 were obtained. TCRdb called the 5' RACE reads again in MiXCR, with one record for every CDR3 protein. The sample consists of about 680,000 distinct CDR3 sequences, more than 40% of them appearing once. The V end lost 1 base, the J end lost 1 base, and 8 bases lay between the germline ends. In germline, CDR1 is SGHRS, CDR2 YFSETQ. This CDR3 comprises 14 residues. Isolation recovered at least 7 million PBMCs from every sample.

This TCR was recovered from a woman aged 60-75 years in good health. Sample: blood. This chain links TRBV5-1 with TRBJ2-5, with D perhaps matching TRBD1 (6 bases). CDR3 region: CASSLPTGQETQYF. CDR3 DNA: TGCGCCAGCAGCTTGCCGACAGGCCAAGAGACCCAGTACTTC.